This passage covers 5 T cell receptor beta chains from one sample sequenced in a study of breast tumors, draining lymph nodes, adjacent tissues. Axillary draining lymph nodes of breast cancer patients supplied the node samples. TCRdb reprocessed the multiplex PCR reads with MiXCR, giving one entry per CDR3 protein. The data show some 120,000 distinct CDR3 sequences, about 20% seen once. Specimen: axillary lymph node tissue. The origin of the receptors is a female donor with breast cancer. Some clones in this sample may be carry-over from other donors' samples.

In the case of this clonotype: It may be a read error: a sequence one base away is much more abundant. V and J are TRBV7-9 and TRBJ2-7; D might be TRBD2 (6 bases). The CDR3 covers 14 residues. The germline CDR1 and CDR2 sequences are SEHNR and FQNEAQ (reference sequence). Trimming took 1 base from V and 7 from J, leaving 14 bases between them. Here the CDR3 reads CASSLDPPGGEQYF. DNA of the CDR3: TGTGCCAGCAGCTTAGATCCTCCTGGAGGGGAGCAGTACTTC.

As concerns this clonotype: Being one base from a much bigger clone, this may be a read error. J is TRBJ1-5 and V is TRBV5-8, with D tentatively TRBD1 (6 bases). V lost 7 bases to trimming and J lost 3 bases, with 17 bases between them. From germline, CDR1 is SGHTS and CDR2 YDEGEE. CDR3 length: 15 amino acids. The CDR3 nucleotides are TGTGCCAGCGGCAGGACAGCTACGTTCAATCAGCCCCAGCATTTT. This gives the protein CASGRTATFNQPQHF.

This clonotype has at least ten counts. The V call is TRBV24-1, the J call TRBJ1-2; D perhaps matches TRBD1 (6 bases). Trimming removed 3 bases from V and 5 bases from J, with 12 bases in between. Germline CDR1 KGHDR, CDR2 SFDVKD. This CDR3 has 14 amino acids. The DNA for the CDR3 is TGTGCCACCAGTGATAAGGGGGTACCTTATGGCTACACCTTC. Protein sequence: CATSDKGVPYGYTF.

This clonotype was picked up many times. V usage is TRBV11-3 and J usage is TRBJ1-3; D is unresolved. The CDR3 consists of 14 residues. V dropped 7 bases and J dropped 0 bases, with 10 bases sitting between them. CDR1 and CDR2 from the germline V gene are SGHNT and YENEEA. The CDR3 spells CASTLGLSGNTIYF. DNA of the CDR3: TGTGCCAGCACCCTTGGTCTCTCTGGAAACACCATATATTTT.

Concerning this clonotype: This clone may be a read error of a much larger clone one base away. This chain joins TRBV30 and TRBJ1-3; 8 nucleotides match TRBD1. Per germline, CDR1 GTSNPN and CDR2 SVGIG (reference sequence). The CDR3 runs to 16 residues. The CDR3, as DNA: TGTGCCTGGACCTGGTCGACGACAGGGGTTGGAAACACCATGTATTTT. Amino acids: CAWTWSTTGVGNTMYF.